These T cell receptor beta chains were read from a single sample in a study of blood T cells in healthy people across ages. TCRdb re-derived calls from the 5' RACE reads in MiXCR, one entry per CDR3 protein. The table records some 850,000 distinct CDR3 sequences, more than 25% of them present only once. This sample was also put to use in a study of T cells of mothers and their children.

The sequencing input was blood. The receptors stem from a boy between 5 and 17 years old in good health. CDR3s include the opening cysteine and the closing phenylalanine or tryptophan. D genes are given only for firm matches. Not every row has a clone size; where given, it reads once, few, many or a size class.

CDR3nt: TGCGATTACACTAGCAGATGCGAGCAGTACTTC
CDR3aa: CDYTSRCEQYF
abundance: NA
j_gene: TRBJ2-7
d_gene: NA
v_gene: TRBV7-2

CDR3nt: TGTGCCAGCAGTTTAAGGGGCAGCTCGGAGACCCAGTACTTC
CDR3aa: CASSLRGSSETQYF
abundance: few
j_gene: TRBJ2-5
d_gene: NA
v_gene: TRBV27

CDR3nt: TGTGCCAGCAGTGAGTACAGGGGGGCTTACAGTGAGCAGTTCTTC
CDR3aa: CASSEYRGAYSEQFF
abundance: NA
j_gene: TRBJ2-1
d_gene: TRBD1
v_gene: TRBV6-1

CDR3nt: TGTGCCAGCAGTGCAACCGGGGCCCGGTTTCAGCAGTTCTTC
CDR3aa: CASSATGARFQQFF
abundance: few
j_gene: TRBJ2-1
d_gene: NA
v_gene: TRBV27

CDR3nt: TGCAGCGTCGAGGGACAGTCCGGGGAGCTGTTTTTT
CDR3aa: CSVEGQSGELFF
abundance: once
j_gene: TRBJ2-2
d_gene: TRBD1
v_gene: TRBV29-1

CDR3nt: TGTGCCAGCAGTCCGGGGCCACAGCCCCAGCATTTT
CDR3aa: CASSPGPQPQHF
abundance: NA
j_gene: TRBJ1-5
d_gene: NA
v_gene: TRBV12-3/TRBV12-4

CDR3nt: TGCAGTGCTAGAATAGCGGGGGGGGGCACAGATACGCAGTATTTT
CDR3aa: CSARIAGGGTDTQYF
abundance: few
j_gene: TRBJ2-3
d_gene: TRBD2
v_gene: TRBV20-1

CDR3nt: TGTGCCAGCAGTTACTCGCCCAGTGGGGTTTATAATTCACCCCTCCACTTT
CDR3aa: CASSYSPSGVYNSPLHF
abundance: NA
j_gene: TRBJ1-6
d_gene: NA
v_gene: TRBV6-5

CDR3nt: TGTGCCAGCAGAGGGGGGGAGACCCAGTACTTC
CDR3aa: CASRGGETQYF
abundance: many
j_gene: TRBJ2-5
d_gene: NA
v_gene: TRBV13

CDR3nt: TGTGCCAGCAGTTTTTCCCGGTGGTCCTACAATGAGCAGTTCTTC
CDR3aa: CASSFSRWSYNEQFF
abundance: NA
j_gene: TRBJ2-1
d_gene: NA
v_gene: TRBV28

CDR3nt: TGTGCCAGAAGCTCCCGGTGGGGGGCCCTGTGGGAGCAGTACTTC
CDR3aa: CARSSRWGALWEQYF
abundance: NA
j_gene: TRBJ2-7
d_gene: NA
v_gene: TRBV5-5

CDR3nt: TGTGCCACCAGCAGGGGACTAGCGGGGGACGAGCAGTACTTC
CDR3aa: CATSRGLAGDEQYF
abundance: NA
j_gene: TRBJ2-7
d_gene: TRBD2
v_gene: TRBV15

CDR3nt: TGTGCCAGCAGTGCAGGGACAGCGGTGGGCTACACCTTC
CDR3aa: CASSAGTAVGYTF
abundance: NA
j_gene: TRBJ1-2
d_gene: TRBD1
v_gene: TRBV2

CDR3nt: TGCAGTGCTAGCAACAGGATGAACACTGAAGCTTTCTTT
CDR3aa: CSASNRMNTEAFF
abundance: NA
j_gene: TRBJ1-1
d_gene: NA
v_gene: TRBV20-1

CDR3nt: TGTGCCAGCAGTCCCATAGCGTCCTCCTACAATGAGCAGTTCTTC
CDR3aa: CASSPIASSYNEQFF
abundance: few
j_gene: TRBJ2-1
d_gene: NA
v_gene: TRBV7-2

CDR3nt: TGTGCCAGCAGCTTGCGTGGACTAGCGGGGGGGCGCAATGAGCAGTTCTTC
CDR3aa: CASSLRGLAGGRNEQFF
abundance: few
j_gene: TRBJ2-1
d_gene: TRBD2
v_gene: TRBV5-5

CDR3nt: TGTGCCAGCTCATCTAGCGGGGCCCCCGATACGCAGTATTTT
CDR3aa: CASSSSGAPDTQYF
abundance: NA
j_gene: TRBJ2-3
d_gene: TRBD2
v_gene: TRBV18

CDR3nt: TGCAGTGCTAGAGGCGGTGGGACGGGGCACGCCTACGAGCAGTACTTC
CDR3aa: CSARGGGTGHAYEQYF
abundance: few
j_gene: TRBJ2-7
d_gene: NA
v_gene: TRBV20-1

CDR3nt: TGTGCCAGCAGCTCGCACCCGATTCAGGGGCAAGAGACCCAGTACTTC
CDR3aa: CASSSHPIQGQETQYF
abundance: few
j_gene: TRBJ2-5
d_gene: NA
v_gene: TRBV5-4

CDR3nt: TGTGCCAGCAGTGGGAGCAGCGGGGGGGCGAGGACCCAGTACTTC
CDR3aa: CASSGSSGGARTQYF
abundance: few
j_gene: TRBJ2-5
d_gene: TRBD2
v_gene: TRBV2

CDR3nt: TGTGCCATCAGTGAGGGGTCCGGGGGGCCCACCCGTCGTGAGCAGTACTTC
CDR3aa: CAISEGSGGPTRREQYF
abundance: few
j_gene: TRBJ2-7
d_gene: NA
v_gene: TRBV10-3

CDR3nt: TGTGCCAGCAGTTACGTGACTAGCGGGGGGGACTCCTACGAGCAGTACTTC
CDR3aa: CASSYVTSGGDSYEQYF
abundance: few
j_gene: TRBJ2-7
d_gene: TRBD2
v_gene: TRBV6-2/TRBV6-3

CDR3nt: TGTGCCAGCAGTTTCCTGGGGGATTCACCCCTCCACTTT
CDR3aa: CASSFLGDSPLHF
abundance: few
j_gene: TRBJ1-6
d_gene: NA
v_gene: TRBV28

CDR3nt: TGCGCCAGCAGCCCTCGGGGGGCTTCGTTGGAAAAACTGTTTTTT
CDR3aa: CASSPRGASLEKLFF
abundance: few
j_gene: TRBJ1-4
d_gene: NA
v_gene: TRBV5-1

CDR3nt: TGTGCCAGCAGTACGGGAAGCACCGGGGAGCTGTTTTTT
CDR3aa: CASSTGSTGELFF
abundance: NA
j_gene: TRBJ2-2
d_gene: NA
v_gene: TRBV12-3/TRBV12-4

CDR3nt: TGCAGTGCTCACCGGGCGACCGGAGTCGAGCAGTACTTC
CDR3aa: CSAHRATGVEQYF
abundance: few
j_gene: TRBJ2-7
d_gene: NA
v_gene: TRBV20-1

CDR3nt: TGCAGCGTTTGGGGAGATACGCAGTATTTT
CDR3aa: CSVWGDTQYF
abundance: NA
j_gene: TRBJ2-3
d_gene: NA
v_gene: TRBV29-1

CDR3nt: TGTGCCAGCTACACCATTGAAGAGTACTTC
CDR3aa: CASYTIEEYF
abundance: NA
j_gene: TRBJ2-5
d_gene: NA
v_gene: TRBV9

CDR3nt: TGTGCCATTCTGTCCCAGGGAGGCTACACCTTC
CDR3aa: CAILSQGGYTF
abundance: NA
j_gene: TRBJ1-2
d_gene: NA
v_gene: TRBV6-5

CDR3nt: TGTGCTAGTGGTTTGCAGGGAACGGCCTATGGCTACACCTTC
CDR3aa: CASGLQGTAYGYTF
abundance: NA
j_gene: TRBJ1-2
d_gene: NA
v_gene: TRBV12-5

CDR3nt: TGTGCCAGTAGTATCACCTCGGGGGGCGATAATTCACCCCTCCACTTT
CDR3aa: CASSITSGGDNSPLHF
abundance: NA
j_gene: TRBJ1-6
d_gene: NA
v_gene: TRBV19

CDR3nt: TGTGCCAGCAGTTTTCAGGCTCGGGGGACCGGGGAGCTGTTTTTT
CDR3aa: CASSFQARGTGELFF
abundance: few
j_gene: TRBJ2-2
d_gene: NA
v_gene: TRBV27

CDR3nt: TGTGCCAGCAGCTTAAGTCCCTCCACAGGGCAGGGCTATGGCTACACCTTC
CDR3aa: CASSLSPSTGQGYGYTF
abundance: NA
j_gene: TRBJ1-2
d_gene: NA
v_gene: TRBV13

CDR3nt: TGTGCCAGCGGTGCGACAGGGGTTAACTATGGCTACACCTTC
CDR3aa: CASGATGVNYGYTF
abundance: NA
j_gene: TRBJ1-2
d_gene: TRBD1
v_gene: TRBV13

CDR3nt: TGTGCCAGCAGCTTATCAGGGGAGGACTACGAGCAGTACTTC
CDR3aa: CASSLSGEDYEQYF
abundance: NA
j_gene: TRBJ2-7
d_gene: NA
v_gene: TRBV7-2

CDR3nt: TGTGCCAGCAGTTTAGGCCCCCAGCCGGCGAACATTCAGTACTTC
CDR3aa: CASSLGPQPANIQYF
abundance: few
j_gene: TRBJ2-4
d_gene: NA
v_gene: TRBV12-3/TRBV12-4

CDR3nt: TGTGCCAGCAGACCGGGACCCCTCTCTGGAAACACCATATATTTT
CDR3aa: CASRPGPLSGNTIYF
abundance: few
j_gene: TRBJ1-3
d_gene: NA
v_gene: TRBV12-3/TRBV12-4

CDR3nt: TGCGCCAGCAGGGTGGGACAGGGGGCCTACGAGCAGTACTTC
CDR3aa: CASRVGQGAYEQYF
abundance: NA
j_gene: TRBJ2-7
d_gene: TRBD1
v_gene: TRBV5-1

CDR3nt: TGTGCCATCAATGGCCCGGGGGTGAGGGGGACCCAGTACTTC
CDR3aa: CAINGPGVRGTQYF
abundance: NA
j_gene: TRBJ2-5
d_gene: NA
v_gene: TRBV10-3

CDR3nt: TGTGCCAGCAGGTATTCCGACAGGCGGGAGGATGGCTACACCTTC
CDR3aa: CASRYSDRREDGYTF
abundance: once
j_gene: TRBJ1-2
d_gene: NA
v_gene: TRBV28

CDR3nt: TGTGCCAGCAGCCCGGGGGACATTACGATCTACGAGCAGTACTTC
CDR3aa: CASSPGDITIYEQYF
abundance: few
j_gene: TRBJ2-7
d_gene: NA
v_gene: TRBV7-2

CDR3nt: TGTGCCAGCAGTTACCTCTGGGGGACCACAGATACGCAGTATTTT
CDR3aa: CASSYLWGTTDTQYF
abundance: NA
j_gene: TRBJ2-3
d_gene: NA
v_gene: TRBV6-6

CDR3nt: TGCGCCAGCAGCCCCCTCACAGGAGGCCCGGAAAAACTGTTTTTT
CDR3aa: CASSPLTGGPEKLFF
abundance: few
j_gene: TRBJ1-4
d_gene: NA
v_gene: TRBV5-1

CDR3nt: TGTGCCAGCAGCTTACTGTCAGGGGCGACTCTCCAAGAGACCCAGTACTTC
CDR3aa: CASSLLSGATLQETQYF
abundance: NA
j_gene: TRBJ2-5
d_gene: NA
v_gene: TRBV7-9

CDR3nt: TGTGCCAGCAGCTCAGACAGGGATAGGGGCTACACCTTC
CDR3aa: CASSSDRDRGYTF
abundance: NA
j_gene: TRBJ1-2
d_gene: TRBD1
v_gene: TRBV7-8

CDR3nt: TGTGCCAGCCGAGGACAGGGGGCGTCGGATTGGTATGGCTACACCTTC
CDR3aa: CASRGQGASDWYGYTF
abundance: once
j_gene: TRBJ1-2
d_gene: TRBD1
v_gene: TRBV12-3/TRBV12-4

CDR3nt: TGTGCCATCAGTGAGGGGACAGAAGAGCAGTTCTTC
CDR3aa: CAISEGTEEQFF
abundance: few
j_gene: TRBJ2-1
d_gene: TRBD1
v_gene: TRBV10-3

CDR3nt: TGTGCCAGCAGTCGGGACAGGGGGATTTGGGAGCAGTACTTC
CDR3aa: CASSRDRGIWEQYF
abundance: NA
j_gene: TRBJ2-7
d_gene: TRBD1
v_gene: TRBV2

CDR3nt: TGCAGCGTTGAACCCCGACAGGGGGCCCCTTACGAGCAGTACTTC
CDR3aa: CSVEPRQGAPYEQYF
abundance: few
j_gene: TRBJ2-7
d_gene: TRBD1
v_gene: TRBV29-1